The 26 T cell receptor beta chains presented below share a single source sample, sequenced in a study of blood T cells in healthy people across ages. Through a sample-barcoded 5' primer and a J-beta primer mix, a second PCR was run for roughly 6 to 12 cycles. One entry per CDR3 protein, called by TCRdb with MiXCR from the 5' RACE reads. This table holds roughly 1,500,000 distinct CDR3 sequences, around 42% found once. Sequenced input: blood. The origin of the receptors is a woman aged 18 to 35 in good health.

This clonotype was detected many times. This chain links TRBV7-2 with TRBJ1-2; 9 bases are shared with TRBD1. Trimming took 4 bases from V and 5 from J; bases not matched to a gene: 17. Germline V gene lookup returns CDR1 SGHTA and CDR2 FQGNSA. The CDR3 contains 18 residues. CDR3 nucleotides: TGTGCCAGCAGCTCCTACACCGGGACAGGGACATGGGGATATGGCTACACCTTC. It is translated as CASSSYTGTGTWGYGYTF.

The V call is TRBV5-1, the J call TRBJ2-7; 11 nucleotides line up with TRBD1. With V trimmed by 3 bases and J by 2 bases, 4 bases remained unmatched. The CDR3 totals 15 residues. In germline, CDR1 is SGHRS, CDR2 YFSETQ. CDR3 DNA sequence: TGCGCCAGCAGCTCGGGACAGGGGGACCCCTACGAGCAGTACTTC. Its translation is CASSSGQGDPYEQYF.

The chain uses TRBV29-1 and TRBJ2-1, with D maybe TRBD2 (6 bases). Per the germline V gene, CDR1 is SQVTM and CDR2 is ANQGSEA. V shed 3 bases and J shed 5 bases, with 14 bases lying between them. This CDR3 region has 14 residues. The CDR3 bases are TGCAGCGTTGATAGCCCGGGGGTTAACAATGAGCAGTTCTTC. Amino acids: CSVDSPGVNNEQFF.

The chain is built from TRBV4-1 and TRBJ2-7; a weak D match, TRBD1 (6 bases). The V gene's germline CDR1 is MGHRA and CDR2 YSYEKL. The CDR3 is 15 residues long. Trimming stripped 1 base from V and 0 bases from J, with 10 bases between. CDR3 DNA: TGCGCCAGCAGCCAAGTGGGGGACACCTCCTACGAGCAGTACTTC. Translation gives CASSQVGDTSYEQYF.

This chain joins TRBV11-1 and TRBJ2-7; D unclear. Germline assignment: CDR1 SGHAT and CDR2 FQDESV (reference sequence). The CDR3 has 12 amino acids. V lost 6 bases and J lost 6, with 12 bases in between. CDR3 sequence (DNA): TGTGCCAGCAGTCATGACCAAGGCGAGCAGTACTTC. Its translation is CASSHDQGEQYF.

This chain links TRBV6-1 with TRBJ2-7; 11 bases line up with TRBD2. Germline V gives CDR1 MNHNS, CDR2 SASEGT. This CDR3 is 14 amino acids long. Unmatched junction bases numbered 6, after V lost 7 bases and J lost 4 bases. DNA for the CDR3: TGTGCCAGCACCGTAGCGGGGGGGAGTTACGAGCAGTACTTC. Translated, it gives CASTVAGGSYEQYF.

The DNA for the CDR3 is TGCGCCAGCAGCTTGGCAAATATCGGATACAATGAGCAGTTCTTC. It translates to CASSLANIGYNEQFF. The chain employs TRBV5-1 and TRBJ2-1; no clear D gene. Between the trimmed V and J ends, which lost 0 bases and 4 bases, there was a span of 11 bases. The length of the CDR3 is 15 residues. Looked up from germline, CDR1 is SGHRS and CDR2 is YFSETQ.

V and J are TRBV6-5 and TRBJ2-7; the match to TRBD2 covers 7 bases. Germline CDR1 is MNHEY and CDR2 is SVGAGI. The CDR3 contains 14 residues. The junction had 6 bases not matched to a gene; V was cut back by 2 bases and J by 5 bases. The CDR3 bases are TGTGCCAGCAGTTACGGGGGGGAGGGCAACGAGCAGTACTTC. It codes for CASSYGGEGNEQYF.

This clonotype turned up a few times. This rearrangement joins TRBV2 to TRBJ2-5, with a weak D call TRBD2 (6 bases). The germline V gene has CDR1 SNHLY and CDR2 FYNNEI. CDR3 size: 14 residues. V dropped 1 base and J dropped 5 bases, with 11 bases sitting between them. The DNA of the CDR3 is TGTGCCAGCAGTGAAGAGGAGGGATTGGAGACCCAGTACTTC. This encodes CASSEEEGLETQYF. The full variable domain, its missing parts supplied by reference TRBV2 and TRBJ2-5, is EPEVTQTPSHQVTQMGQEVILRCVPISNHLYFYWYRQILGQKVEFLVSFYNNEISEKSEIFDDQFSVERPDGSNFTLKIRSTKLEDSAMYFCASSEEEGLETQYFGPGTRLLVL.

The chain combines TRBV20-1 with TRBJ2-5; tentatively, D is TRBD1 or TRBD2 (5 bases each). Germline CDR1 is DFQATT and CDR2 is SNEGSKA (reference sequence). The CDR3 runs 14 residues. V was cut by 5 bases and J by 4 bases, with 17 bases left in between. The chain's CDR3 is CSARDRPGGETQYF. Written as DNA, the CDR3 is TGCAGTGCTCGGGACCGCCCCGGTGGAGAGACCCAGTACTTC.

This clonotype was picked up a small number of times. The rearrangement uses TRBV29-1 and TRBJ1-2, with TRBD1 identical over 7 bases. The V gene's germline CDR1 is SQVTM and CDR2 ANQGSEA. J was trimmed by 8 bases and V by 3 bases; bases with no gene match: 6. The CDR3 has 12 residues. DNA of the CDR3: TGCAGCGTTGATACAGGGGTTGGGGGCTACACCTTC. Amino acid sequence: CSVDTGVGGYTF.

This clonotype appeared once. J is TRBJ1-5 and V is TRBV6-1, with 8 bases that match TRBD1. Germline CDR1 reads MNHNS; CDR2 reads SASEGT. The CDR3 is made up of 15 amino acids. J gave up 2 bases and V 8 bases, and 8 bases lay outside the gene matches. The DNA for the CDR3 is TGTGCCAGCGGGAGCGGACAGGGTCGCAATCAGCCCCAGCATTTT. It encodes CASGSGQGRNQPQHF.

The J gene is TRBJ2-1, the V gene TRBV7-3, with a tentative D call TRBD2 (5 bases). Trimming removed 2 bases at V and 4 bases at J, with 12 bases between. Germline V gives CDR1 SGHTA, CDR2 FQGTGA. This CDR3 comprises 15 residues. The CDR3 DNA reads TGTGCCAGCAGCTTAGCGGGCTTTGAATACAATGAGCAGTTCTTC. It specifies CASSLAGFEYNEQFF.

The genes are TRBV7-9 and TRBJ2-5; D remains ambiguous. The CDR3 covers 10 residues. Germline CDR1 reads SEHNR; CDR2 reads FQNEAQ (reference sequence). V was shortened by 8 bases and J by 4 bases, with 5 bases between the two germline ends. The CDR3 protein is CASDTETQYF. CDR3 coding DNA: TGTGCCAGCGACACAGAGACCCAGTACTTC.

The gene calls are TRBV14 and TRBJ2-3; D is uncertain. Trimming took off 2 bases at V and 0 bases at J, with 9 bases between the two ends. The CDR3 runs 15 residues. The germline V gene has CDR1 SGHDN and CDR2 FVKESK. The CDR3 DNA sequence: TGTGCCAGCAGCCAAACATGGGGTAGCACAGATACGCAGTATTTT. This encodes CASSQTWGSTDTQYF.

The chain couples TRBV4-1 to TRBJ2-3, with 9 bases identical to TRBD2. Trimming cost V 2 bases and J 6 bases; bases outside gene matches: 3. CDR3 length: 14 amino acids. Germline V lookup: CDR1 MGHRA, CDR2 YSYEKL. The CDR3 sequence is CASSQLGLADTQYF. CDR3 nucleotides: TGCGCCAGCAGCCAACTTGGACTAGCGGATACGCAGTATTTT.

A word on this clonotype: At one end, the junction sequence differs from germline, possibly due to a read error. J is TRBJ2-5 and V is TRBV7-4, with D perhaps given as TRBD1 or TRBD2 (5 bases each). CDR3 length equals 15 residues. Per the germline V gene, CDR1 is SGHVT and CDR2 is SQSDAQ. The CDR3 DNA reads TGTGCCGGCAGCCCGGGACGGCCACCATACCTACGTTCGTACTTC. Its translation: CAGSPGRPPYLRSYF.

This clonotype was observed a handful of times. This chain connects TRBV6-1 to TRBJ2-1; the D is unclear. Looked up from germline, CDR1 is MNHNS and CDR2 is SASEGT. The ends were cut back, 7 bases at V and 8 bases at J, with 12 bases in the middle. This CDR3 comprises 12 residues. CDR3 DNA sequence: TGTGCCAGCACGACCTTCCAGGATGAGCAGTTCTTC. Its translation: CASTTFQDEQFF.

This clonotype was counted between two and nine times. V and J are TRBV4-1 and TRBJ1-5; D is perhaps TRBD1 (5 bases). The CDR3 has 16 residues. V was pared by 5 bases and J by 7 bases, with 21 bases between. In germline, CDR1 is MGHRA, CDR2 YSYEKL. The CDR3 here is CASSFAGDGSRQPQHF. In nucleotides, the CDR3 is TGCGCCAGCAGCTTCGCGGGGGATGGGTCGAGGCAGCCCCAGCATTTT.

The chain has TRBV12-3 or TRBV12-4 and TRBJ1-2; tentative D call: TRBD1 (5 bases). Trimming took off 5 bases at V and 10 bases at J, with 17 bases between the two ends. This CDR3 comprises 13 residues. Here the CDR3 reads CASSRTGHVSYTF. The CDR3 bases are TGTGCCAGCAGTCGCACTGGACATGTCTCCTACACCTTC.

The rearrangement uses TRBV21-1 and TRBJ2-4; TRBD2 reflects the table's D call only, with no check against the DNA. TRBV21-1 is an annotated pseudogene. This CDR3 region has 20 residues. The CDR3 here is CASSNPAGESRRVAKNIQYF. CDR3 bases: TGTGCCAGCAGCAATCCAGCGGGAGAATCTCGTCGGGTGGCCAAAAACATTCAGTACTTC.

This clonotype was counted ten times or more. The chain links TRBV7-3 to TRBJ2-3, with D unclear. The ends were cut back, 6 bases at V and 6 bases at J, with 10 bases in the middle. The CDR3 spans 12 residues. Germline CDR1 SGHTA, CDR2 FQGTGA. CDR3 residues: CASSPDGDTQYF. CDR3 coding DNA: TGTGCCAGCAGTCCGGATGGGGATACGCAGTATTTT.

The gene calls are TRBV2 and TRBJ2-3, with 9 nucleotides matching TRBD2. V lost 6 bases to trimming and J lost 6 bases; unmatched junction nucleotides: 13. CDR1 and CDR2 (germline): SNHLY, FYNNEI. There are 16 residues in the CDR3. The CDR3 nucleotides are TGTGCCAGCAGGGATAGCGGGGGCATTACTCGGGATACGCAGTATTTT. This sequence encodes CASRDSGGITRDTQYF.

CDR3 DNA: TGCGCCAGCAGCCAAGGAGGGGACTCCTACAATGAGCAGTACTTC. Protein product: CASSQGGDSYNEQYF. The chain recombines TRBV4-1 with TRBJ2-1; possibly TRBD2 for D (6 bases). The J call may be incorrect, as the DNA end agrees better with TRBJ2-7. Germline CDR1 reads MGHRA; CDR2 reads YSYEKL. The CDR3 loop spans 15 amino acids.

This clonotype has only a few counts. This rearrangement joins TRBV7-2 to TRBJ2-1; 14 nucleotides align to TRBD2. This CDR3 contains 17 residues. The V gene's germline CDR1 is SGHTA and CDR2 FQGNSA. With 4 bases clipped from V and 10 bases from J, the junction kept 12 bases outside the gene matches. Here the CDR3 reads CASSSNPGTSGRGEQFF. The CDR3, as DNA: TGTGCCAGCAGCTCTAACCCCGGGACTAGCGGGAGAGGAGAGCAGTTCTTC. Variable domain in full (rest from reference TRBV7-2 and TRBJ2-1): GAGVSQSPSNKVTEKGKDVELRCDPISGHTALYWYRQSLGQGLEFLIYFQGNSAPDKSGLPSDRFSAERTGGSVSTLTIQRTQQEDSAVYLCASSSNPGTSGRGEQFFGPGTRLTVL.

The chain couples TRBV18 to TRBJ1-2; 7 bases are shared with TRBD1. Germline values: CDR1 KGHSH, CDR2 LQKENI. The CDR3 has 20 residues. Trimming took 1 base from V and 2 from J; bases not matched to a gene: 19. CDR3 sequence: CASSPRITGVPSIGNYGYTF. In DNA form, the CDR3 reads TGTGCCAGCTCACCACGAATAACAGGGGTCCCTTCCATCGGCAACTATGGCTACACCTTC. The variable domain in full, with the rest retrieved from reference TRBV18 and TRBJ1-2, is NAGVMQNPRHLVRRRGQEARLRCSPMKGHSHVYWYRQLPEEGLKFMVYLQKENIIDESGMPKERFSAEFPKEGPSILRIQQVVRGDSAAYFCASSPRITGVPSIGNYGYTFGSGTRLTVV.